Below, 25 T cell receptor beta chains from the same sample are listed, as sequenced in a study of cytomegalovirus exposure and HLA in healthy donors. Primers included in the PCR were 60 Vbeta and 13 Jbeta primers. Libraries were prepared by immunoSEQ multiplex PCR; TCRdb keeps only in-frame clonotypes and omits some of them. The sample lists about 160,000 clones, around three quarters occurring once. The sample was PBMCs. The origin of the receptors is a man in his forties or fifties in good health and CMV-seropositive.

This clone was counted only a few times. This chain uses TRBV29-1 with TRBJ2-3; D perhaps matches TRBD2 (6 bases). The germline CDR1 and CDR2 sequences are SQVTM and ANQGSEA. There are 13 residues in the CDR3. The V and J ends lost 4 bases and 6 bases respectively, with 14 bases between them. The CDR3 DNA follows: TGCAGCGTTGGGTTAGCGGTGGTCGATACGCAGTATTTT. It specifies CSVGLAVVDTQYF.

This CDR3 reads CASSPDRREAETQYF. The CDR3 DNA follows: TGTGCCAGCAGTCCGGACAGGCGGGAGGCAGAGACCCAGTACTTC. V is TRBV28 and J is TRBJ2-5, with D possibly being TRBD2 (8 bases). Germline CDR1 MDHEN, CDR2 SYDVKM. The CDR3 has 15 amino acids. V lost 5 bases to trimming and J lost 4 bases, with 17 bases between them.

The CDR3 sequence: CAWSAPETQYF. DNA for the CDR3: TGTGCCTGGAGTGCCCCGGAGACCCAGTACTTC. The chain recombines TRBV30 with TRBJ2-5; the D is unclear. The germline gives CDR1 GTSNPN, CDR2 SVGIG (reference sequence). This CDR3 region has 11 residues. V dropped 1 base and J dropped 5 bases, with 5 bases sitting between them. Complete variable domain (other parts from reference TRBV30 and TRBJ2-5): SQTIHQWPATLVQPVGSPLSLECTVEGTSNPNLYWYRQAAGRGLQLLFYSVGIGQISSEVPQNLSASRPQDRQFILSSKKLLLSDSGFYLCAWSAPETQYFGPGTRLLVL.

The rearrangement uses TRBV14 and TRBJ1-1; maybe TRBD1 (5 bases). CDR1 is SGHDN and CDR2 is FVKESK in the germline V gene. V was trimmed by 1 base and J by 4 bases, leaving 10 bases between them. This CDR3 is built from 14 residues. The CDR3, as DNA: TGTGCCAGCAGCCAAGCCGGGGGAGGCACTGAAGCTTTCTTT. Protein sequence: CASSQAGGGTEAFF.

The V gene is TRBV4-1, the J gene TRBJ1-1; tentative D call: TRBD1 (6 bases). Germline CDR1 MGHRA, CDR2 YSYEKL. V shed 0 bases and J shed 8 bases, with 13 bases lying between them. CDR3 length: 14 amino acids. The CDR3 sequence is CASSQDQGLAEAFF. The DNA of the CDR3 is TGCGCCAGCAGCCAAGATCAGGGGCTGGCCGAAGCTTTCTTT.

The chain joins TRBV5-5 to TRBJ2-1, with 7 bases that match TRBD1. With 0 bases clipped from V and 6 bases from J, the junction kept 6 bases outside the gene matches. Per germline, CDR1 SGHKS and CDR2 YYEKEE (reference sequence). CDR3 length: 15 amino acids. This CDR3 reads CASSLEGTGVNEQFF. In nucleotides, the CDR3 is TGTGCCAGCAGCTTGGAGGGTACAGGGGTCAATGAGCAGTTCTTC.

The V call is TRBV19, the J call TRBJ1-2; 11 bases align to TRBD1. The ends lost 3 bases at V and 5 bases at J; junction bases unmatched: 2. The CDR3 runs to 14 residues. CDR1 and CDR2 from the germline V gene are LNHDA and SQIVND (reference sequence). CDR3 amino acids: CASSIGQGAYGYTF. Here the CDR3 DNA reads TGTGCCAGTAGTATCGGACAGGGGGCATATGGCTACACCTTC. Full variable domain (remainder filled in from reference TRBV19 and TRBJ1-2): DGGITQSPKYLFRKEGQNVTLSCEQNLNHDAMYWYRQDPGQGLRLIYYSQIVNDFQKGDIAEGYSVSREKKESFPLTVTSAQKNPTAFYLCASSIGQGAYGYTFGSGTRLTVV.

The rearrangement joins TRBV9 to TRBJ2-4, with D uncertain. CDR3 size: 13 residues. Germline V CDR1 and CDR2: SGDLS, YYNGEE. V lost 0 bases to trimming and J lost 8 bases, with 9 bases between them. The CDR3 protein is CASSVGQVDIQYF. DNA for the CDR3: TGTGCCAGCAGCGTAGGGCAGGTCGACATTCAGTACTTC.

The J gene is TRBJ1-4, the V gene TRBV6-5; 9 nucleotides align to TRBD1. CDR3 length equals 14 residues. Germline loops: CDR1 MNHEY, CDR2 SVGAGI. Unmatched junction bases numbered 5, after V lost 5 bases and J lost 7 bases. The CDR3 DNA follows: TGTGCCAGCAGTGAGGGGACAGGGTTTGAAAAACTGTTTTTT. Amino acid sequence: CASSEGTGFEKLFF.

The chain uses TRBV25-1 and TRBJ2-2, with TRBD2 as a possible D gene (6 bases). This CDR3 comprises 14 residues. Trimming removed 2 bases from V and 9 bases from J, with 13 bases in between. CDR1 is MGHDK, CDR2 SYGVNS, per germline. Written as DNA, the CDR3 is TGTGCCAGCAGTGAAGTTAGGGGAGGCTGGGAGCTGTTTTTT. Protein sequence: CASSEVRGGWELFF.

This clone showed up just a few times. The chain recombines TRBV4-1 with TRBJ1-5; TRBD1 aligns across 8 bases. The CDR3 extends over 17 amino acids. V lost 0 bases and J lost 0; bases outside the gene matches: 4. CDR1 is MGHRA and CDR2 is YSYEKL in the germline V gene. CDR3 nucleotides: TGCGCCAGCAGCCAAGATGGGACAGGTTATAGCAATCAGCCCCAGCATTTT. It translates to CASSQDGTGYSNQPQHF.

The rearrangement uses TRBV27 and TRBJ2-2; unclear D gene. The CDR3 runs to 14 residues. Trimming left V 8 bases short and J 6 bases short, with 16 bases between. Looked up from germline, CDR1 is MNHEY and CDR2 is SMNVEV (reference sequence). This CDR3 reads CASHLLGRPGELFF. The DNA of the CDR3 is TGTGCCAGCCATCTTCTAGGTCGCCCCGGGGAGCTGTTTTTT.

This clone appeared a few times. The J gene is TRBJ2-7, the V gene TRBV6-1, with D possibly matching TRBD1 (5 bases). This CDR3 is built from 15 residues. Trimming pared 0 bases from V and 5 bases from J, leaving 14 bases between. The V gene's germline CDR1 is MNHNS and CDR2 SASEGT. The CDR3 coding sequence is TGTGCCAGCAGTGAAGCGGATCCAGGGATTCACGAGCAGTACTTC. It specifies CASSEADPGIHEQYF.

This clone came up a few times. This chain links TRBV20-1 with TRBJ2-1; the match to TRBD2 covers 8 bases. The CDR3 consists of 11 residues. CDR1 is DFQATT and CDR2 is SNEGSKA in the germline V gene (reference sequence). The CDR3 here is CSGTRQNEQFF. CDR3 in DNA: TGCAGCGGGACTAGACAGAATGAGCAGTTCTTC.

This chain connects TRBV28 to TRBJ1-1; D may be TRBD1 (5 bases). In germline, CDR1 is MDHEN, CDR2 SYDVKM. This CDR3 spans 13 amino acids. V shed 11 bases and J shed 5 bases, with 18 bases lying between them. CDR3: CASRPGGGTEAFF. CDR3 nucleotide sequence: TGTGCCTCCAGACCGGGCGGGGGTACTGAAGCTTTCTTT. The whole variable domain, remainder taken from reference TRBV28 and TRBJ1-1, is DVKVTQSSRYLVKRTGEKVFLECVQDMDHENMFWYRQDPGLGLRLIYFSYDVKMKEKGDIPEGYSVSREKKERFSLILESASTNQTSMYLCASRPGGGTEAFFGQGTRLTVV.

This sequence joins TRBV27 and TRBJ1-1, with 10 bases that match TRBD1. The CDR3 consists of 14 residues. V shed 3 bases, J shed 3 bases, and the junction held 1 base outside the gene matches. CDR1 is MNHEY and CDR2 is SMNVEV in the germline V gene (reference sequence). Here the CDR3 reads CASSLDRGDTEAFF. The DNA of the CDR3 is TGTGCCAGCAGTTTGGACAGGGGGGACACTGAAGCTTTCTTT.

The CDR3 is CASRPLAAGGAGEQFF. The CDR3 region has the DNA TGTGCCAGCAGGCCCCTGGCAGCGGGAGGGGCGGGTGAGCAGTTCTTC. The V gene is TRBV5-5, the J gene TRBJ2-1; 10 bases are shared with TRBD2. The junction had 14 bases not matched to a gene; V was cut back by 5 bases and J by 9 bases. This CDR3 comprises 16 residues. CDR1 and CDR2 from the germline V gene are SGHKS and YYEKEE (reference sequence). The variable domain in full, completed from reference TRBV5-5 and TRBJ2-1, reads DAGVTQSPTHLIKTRGQQVTLRCSPISGHKSVSWYQQVLGQGPQFIFQYYEKEERGRGNFPDRFSARQFPNYSSELNVNALLLGDSALYLCASRPLAAGGAGEQFFGPGTRLTVL.

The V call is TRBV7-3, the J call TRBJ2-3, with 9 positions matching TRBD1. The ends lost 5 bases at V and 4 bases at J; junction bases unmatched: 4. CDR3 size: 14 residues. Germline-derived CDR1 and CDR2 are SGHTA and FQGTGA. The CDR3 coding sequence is TGTGCCAGCAGCCAGGACAGGGGCGCAGATACGCAGTATTTT. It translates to CASSQDRGADTQYF.

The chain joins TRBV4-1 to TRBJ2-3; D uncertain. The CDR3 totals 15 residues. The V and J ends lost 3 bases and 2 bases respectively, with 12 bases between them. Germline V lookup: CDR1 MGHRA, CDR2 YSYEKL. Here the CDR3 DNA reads TGCGCCAGCAGCCACCCCTCGCGCCTCACAGATACGCAGTATTTT. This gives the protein CASSHPSRLTDTQYF.

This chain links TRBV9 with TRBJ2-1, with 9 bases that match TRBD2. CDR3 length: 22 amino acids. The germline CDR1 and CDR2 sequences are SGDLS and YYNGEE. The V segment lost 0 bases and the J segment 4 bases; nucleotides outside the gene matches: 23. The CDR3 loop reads CASSVATATSGRTMSEYNEQFF. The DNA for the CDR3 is TGTGCCAGCAGCGTAGCTACCGCGACTAGCGGAAGAACGATGTCAGAATACAATGAGCAGTTCTTC.

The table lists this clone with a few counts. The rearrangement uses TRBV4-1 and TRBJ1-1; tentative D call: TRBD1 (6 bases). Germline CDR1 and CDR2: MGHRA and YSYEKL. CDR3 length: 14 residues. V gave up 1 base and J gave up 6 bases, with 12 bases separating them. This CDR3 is CASSQATGSAEAFF. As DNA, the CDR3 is TGCGCCAGCAGCCAAGCCACAGGGTCGGCTGAAGCTTTCTTT.

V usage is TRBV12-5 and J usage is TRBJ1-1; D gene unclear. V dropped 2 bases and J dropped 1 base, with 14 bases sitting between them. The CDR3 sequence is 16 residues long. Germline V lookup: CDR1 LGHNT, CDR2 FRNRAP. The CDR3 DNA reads TGTGCTAGTGGTTTGACAGTTATGAGAGAGAACACTGAAGCTTTCTTT. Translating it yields CASGLTVMRENTEAFF.

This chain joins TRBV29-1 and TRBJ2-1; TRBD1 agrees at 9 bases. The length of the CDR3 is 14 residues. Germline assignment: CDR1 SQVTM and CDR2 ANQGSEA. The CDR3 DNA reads TGCGGAGTTCCGGGGGACAGGGACCACAATGAGCAGTTCTTC. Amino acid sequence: CGVPGDRDHNEQFF.

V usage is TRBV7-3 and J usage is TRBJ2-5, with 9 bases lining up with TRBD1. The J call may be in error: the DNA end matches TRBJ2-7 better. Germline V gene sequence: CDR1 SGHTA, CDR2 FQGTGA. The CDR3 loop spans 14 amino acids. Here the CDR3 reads CASRPTGGSYEQYF. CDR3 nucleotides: TGTGCCAGCCGCCCGACAGGGGGTTCCTACGAGCAGTACTTC.

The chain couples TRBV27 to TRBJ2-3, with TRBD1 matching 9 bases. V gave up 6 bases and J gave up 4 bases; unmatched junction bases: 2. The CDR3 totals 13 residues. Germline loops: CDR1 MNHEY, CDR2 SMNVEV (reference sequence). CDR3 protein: CASRDRGADTQYF. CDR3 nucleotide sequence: TGTGCCAGCAGGGACAGGGGTGCAGATACGCAGTATTTT.